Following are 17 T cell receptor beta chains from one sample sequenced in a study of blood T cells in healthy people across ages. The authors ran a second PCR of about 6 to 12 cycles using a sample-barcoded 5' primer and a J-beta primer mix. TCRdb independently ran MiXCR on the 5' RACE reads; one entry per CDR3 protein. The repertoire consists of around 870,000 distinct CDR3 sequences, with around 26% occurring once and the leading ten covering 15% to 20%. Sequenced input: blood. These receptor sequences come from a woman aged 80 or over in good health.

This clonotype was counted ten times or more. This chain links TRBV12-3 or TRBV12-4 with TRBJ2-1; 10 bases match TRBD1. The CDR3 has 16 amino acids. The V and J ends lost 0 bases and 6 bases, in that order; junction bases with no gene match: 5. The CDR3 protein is CASSLASGQGVNEQFF. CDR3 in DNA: TGTGCCAGCAGTTTAGCGTCTGGACAGGGGGTCAATGAGCAGTTCTTC.

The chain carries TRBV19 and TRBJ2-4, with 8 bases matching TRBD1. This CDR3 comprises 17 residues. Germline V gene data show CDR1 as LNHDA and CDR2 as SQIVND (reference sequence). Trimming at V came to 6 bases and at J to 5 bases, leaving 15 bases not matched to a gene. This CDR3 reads CASSITYGQGFQNIQYF. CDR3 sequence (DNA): TGTGCCAGTAGCATCACCTACGGACAGGGCTTCCAAAACATTCAGTACTTC.

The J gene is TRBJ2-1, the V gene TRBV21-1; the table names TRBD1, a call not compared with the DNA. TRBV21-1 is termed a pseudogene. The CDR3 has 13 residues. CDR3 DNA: TGTGCCAGCAGCTCGAGGACCAGGGGTGAGCAGTTCTTC. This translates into CASSSRTRGEQFF.

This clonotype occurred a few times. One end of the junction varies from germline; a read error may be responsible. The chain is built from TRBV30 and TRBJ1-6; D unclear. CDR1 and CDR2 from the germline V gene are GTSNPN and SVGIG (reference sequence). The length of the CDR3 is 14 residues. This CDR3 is CAWSVTVHNSPLHF. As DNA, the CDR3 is TGTGCCTGGAGTGTTACCGTTCATAATTCACCCCTTCACTTT.

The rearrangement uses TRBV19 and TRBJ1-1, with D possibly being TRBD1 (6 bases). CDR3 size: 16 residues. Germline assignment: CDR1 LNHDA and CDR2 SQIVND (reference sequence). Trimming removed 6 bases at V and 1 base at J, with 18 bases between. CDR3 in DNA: TGTGCCAGTAGCCAGCCGGCGGACAGCGGGAACACTGAAGCTTTCTTT. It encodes CASSQPADSGNTEAFF.

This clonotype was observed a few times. In DNA form, the CDR3 reads TGTGCCAGCAGTGCAAGTGGGGGTCAGCCCCAGCATTTT. The encoded protein is CASSASGGQPQHF. This rearrangement joins TRBV2 to TRBJ1-5, with D perhaps matching TRBD1 (5 bases). Germline V CDR1 and CDR2: SNHLY, FYNNEI. With 4 bases removed from V and 6 bases from J, the gap between germline ends came to 10 bases. The CDR3 loop spans 13 amino acids.

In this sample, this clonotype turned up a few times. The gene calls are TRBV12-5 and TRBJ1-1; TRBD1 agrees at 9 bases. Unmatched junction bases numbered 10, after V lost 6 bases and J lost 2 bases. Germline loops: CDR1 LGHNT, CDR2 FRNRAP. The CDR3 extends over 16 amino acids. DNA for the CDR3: TGTGCTAGTGGCCCGGGACAGGGACTGTCAAACACTGAAGCTTTCTTT. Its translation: CASGPGQGLSNTEAFF. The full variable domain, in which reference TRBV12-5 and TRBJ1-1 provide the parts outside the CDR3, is DARVTQTPRHKVTEMGQEVTMRCQPILGHNTVFWYRQTMMQGLELLAYFRNRAPLDDSGMPKDRFSAEMPDATLATLKIQPSEPRDSAVYFCASGPGQGLSNTEAFFGQGTRLTVV.

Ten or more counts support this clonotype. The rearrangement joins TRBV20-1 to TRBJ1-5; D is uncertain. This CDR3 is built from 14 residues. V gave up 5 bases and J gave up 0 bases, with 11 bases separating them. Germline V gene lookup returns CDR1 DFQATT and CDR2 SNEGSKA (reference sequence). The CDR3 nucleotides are TGCAGTGCTGGCACCAGGTTTAGCAATCAGCCCCAGCATTTT. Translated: CSAGTRFSNQPQHF.

Here the CDR3 DNA reads TGCAGTGCTAGTGATGCCCAGGGTTGTCAGCCCCAGCATTTT. This gives the protein CSASDAQGCQPQHF. This chain links TRBV20-1 with TRBJ1-5; tentatively, D is TRBD1 (5 bases). The germline V and J ends were trimmed by 3 bases and 6 bases, with 15 bases remaining between them. CDR1 and CDR2 (germline): DFQATT, SNEGSKA (reference sequence). The length of the CDR3 is 14 residues.

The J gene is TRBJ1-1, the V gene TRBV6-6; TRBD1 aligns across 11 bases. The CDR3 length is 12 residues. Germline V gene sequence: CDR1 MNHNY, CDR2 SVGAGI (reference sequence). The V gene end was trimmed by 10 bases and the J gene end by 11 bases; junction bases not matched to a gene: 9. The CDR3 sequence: CAIFSWDRGAFF. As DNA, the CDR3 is TGTGCCATCTTTTCATGGGACAGGGGGGCTTTCTTT.

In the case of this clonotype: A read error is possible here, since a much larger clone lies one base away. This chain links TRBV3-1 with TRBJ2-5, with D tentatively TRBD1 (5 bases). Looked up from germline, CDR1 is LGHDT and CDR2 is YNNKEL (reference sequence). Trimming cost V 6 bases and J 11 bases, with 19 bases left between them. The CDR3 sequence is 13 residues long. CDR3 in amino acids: CASRSTAYNEQYF. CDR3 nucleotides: TGTGCCAGCAGGTCGACAGCGTACAATGAGCAGTACTTC.

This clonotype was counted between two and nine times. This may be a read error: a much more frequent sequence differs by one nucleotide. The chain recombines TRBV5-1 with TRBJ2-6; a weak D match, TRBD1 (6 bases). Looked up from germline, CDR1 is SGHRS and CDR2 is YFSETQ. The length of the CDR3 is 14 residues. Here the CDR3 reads CASSLGNRESVRTF. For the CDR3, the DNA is TGCGCCAGCAGCTTGGGGAACAGGGAGTCCGTCCGGACTTTC.

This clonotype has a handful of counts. CDR3 residues: CASSTGQFNTEAFF. The CDR3 DNA reads TGTGCCAGCAGTACGGGACAGTTTAACACTGAAGCTTTCTTT. The chain recombines TRBV12-3 or TRBV12-4 with TRBJ1-1; 7 positions match TRBD1. The length of the CDR3 is 14 residues. V shed 5 bases, J shed 2 bases, and the junction held 5 bases outside the gene matches.

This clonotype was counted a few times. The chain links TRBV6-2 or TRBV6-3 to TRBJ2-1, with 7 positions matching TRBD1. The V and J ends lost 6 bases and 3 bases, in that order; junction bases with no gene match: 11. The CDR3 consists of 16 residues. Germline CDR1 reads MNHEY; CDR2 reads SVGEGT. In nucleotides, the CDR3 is TGTGCCAGCAGCTCAGGGGGACAGCCTTTCTACAATGAGCAGTTCTTC. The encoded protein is CASSSGGQPFYNEQFF.

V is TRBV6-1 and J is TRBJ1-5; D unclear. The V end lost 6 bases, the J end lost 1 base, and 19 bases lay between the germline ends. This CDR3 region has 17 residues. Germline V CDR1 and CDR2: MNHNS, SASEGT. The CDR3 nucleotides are TGTGCCAGCAGCCCCCTTACGGGTGCCCGGAGCAATCAGCCCCAGCATTTT. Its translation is CASSPLTGARSNQPQHF.

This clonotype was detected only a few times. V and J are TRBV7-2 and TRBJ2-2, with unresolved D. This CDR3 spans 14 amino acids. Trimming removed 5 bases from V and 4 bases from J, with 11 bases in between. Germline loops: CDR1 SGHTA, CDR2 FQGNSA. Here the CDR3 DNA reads TGTGCCAGCAGCCCCCGAGTAGTCACCGGGGAGCTGTTTTTT. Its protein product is CASSPRVVTGELFF.

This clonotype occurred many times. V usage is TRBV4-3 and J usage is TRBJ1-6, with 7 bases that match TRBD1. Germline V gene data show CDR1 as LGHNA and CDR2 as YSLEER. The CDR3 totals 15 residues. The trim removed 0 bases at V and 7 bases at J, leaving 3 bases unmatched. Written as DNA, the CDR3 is TGCGCCAGCAGCCAAGAGGGCAGGGGGAATTCACCCCTCCACTTT. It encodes CASSQEGRGNSPLHF.